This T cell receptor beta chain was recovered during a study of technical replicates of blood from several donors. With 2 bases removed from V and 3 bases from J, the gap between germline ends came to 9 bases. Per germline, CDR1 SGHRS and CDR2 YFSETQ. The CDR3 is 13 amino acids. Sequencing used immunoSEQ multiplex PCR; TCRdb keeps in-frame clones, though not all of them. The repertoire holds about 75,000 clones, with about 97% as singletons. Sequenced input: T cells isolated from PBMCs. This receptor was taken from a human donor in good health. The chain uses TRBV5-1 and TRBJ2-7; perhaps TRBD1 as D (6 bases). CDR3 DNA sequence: TGCGCCAGCAGCTTAAACAGGGTCTACGAGCAGTACTTC. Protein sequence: CASSLNRVYEQYF.